These 23 T cell receptor beta chains were all obtained from the same sample, sequenced in a study of post-analysis software for immune sequencing data. These receptors lack a known antigen. General study results and limits: Elevated frequency relative to controls characterized roughly five TRBV segments in patients, TRBV5-6, TRBV5-1 and TRBV20-1 among them.

Unique molecular identifiers had been added to the TCR beta cDNA libraries. TCRdb re-analysed the PCR reads in MiXCR, keeping a single row per CDR3 protein. The data show 450,000 to 650,000 distinct CDR3 sequences, about 40% seen once. The sequencing input was blood. The origin of the receptors is a girl between 5 and 17 years old with multiple sclerosis.

The chain joins TRBV13 to TRBJ2-1; perhaps TRBD1 as D (5 bases). Judging by the DNA end, TRBJ2-7 fits better; the J call may be wrong. The germline CDR1 and CDR2 sequences are PRHDT and FYEKMQ (reference sequence). The CDR3 spans 12 residues. Here the CDR3 reads CASSLRDGGQYF. The DNA for the CDR3 is TGTGCCAGCAGCCTCAGGGATGGTGGGCAGTACTTC.

The rearrangement uses TRBV7-9 and TRBJ2-5; no definite D call. The J call may be incorrect, as the DNA end agrees better with TRBJ2-7. Germline V gene data show CDR1 as SEHNR and CDR2 as FQNEAQ (reference sequence). CDR3 size: 14 residues. The CDR3: CASSSVPDRFEQYF. The CDR3 nucleotides are TGTGCCAGCAGCTCAGTGCCGGATCGCTTCGAGCAGTACTTC.

The genes are TRBV12-3 or TRBV12-4 and TRBJ2-4; D might be TRBD1 (6 bases). The V end lost 2 bases, the J end lost 0 bases, and 11 bases lay between the germline ends. The CDR3 consists of 16 residues. CDR3 amino acids: CASSLKGGSAKNIQYF. CDR3 bases: TGTGCCAGCAGTTTAAAAGGGGGATCAGCCAAAAACATTCAGTACTTC.

The chain links TRBV7-9 to TRBJ2-7, with a weak D call TRBD2 (6 bases). The germline V and J ends were trimmed by 1 base and 6 bases, with 16 bases remaining between them. CDR1 and CDR2 (germline): SEHNR, FQNEAQ (reference sequence). There are 15 residues in the CDR3. CDR3 residues: CASSLGVRGASEQYF. For the CDR3, the DNA is TGTGCCAGCAGCTTAGGGGTGCGGGGTGCTTCCGAGCAGTACTTC.

The chain carries TRBV2 and TRBJ2-7; TRBD1 or TRBD2 may be the D gene (5 bases each). The CDR3 totals 14 residues. Deletions cut 2 bases from V and 7 bases from J, with 15 bases between. CDR1 and CDR2 (germline): SNHLY, FYNNEI. CDR3 residues: CASSEWGTAFEQYF. The CDR3 coding sequence is TGTGCCAGCAGTGAATGGGGGACGGCCTTTGAGCAGTACTTC.

This clonotype came up a few times. This chain joins TRBV20-1 and TRBJ2-1; the match to TRBD2 covers 9 bases. The CDR3 totals 14 residues. After removal of 1 base from V and 10 bases from J, the junction contained 8 bases not matched to a gene. CDR1 is DFQATT and CDR2 is SNEGSKA in the germline V gene (reference sequence). The CDR3 nucleotides read TGCAGTGCTAGAGCAGCTAGCGGGATTGGAGAGCAGTTCTTC. As protein: CSARAASGIGEQFF.

The chain has TRBV29-1 and TRBJ2-1, with unresolved D. Trimming shortened V by 7 bases and J by 4 bases, and 8 bases separated the two germline ends. This CDR3 region has 11 residues. Germline-derived CDR1 and CDR2 are SQVTM and ANQGSEA. The CDR3 is CSEYRYNEQFF. The CDR3 DNA sequence: TGCAGCGAATACAGATACAATGAGCAGTTCTTC.

This clonotype was observed at least ten times. The genes are TRBV12-3 or TRBV12-4 and TRBJ2-5; D possibly matches TRBD1 or TRBD2 (5 bases each). Deletions cut 8 bases from V and 3 bases from J, with 22 bases between. There are 16 residues in the CDR3. This chain's CDR3 is CASFHPTPGSEETQYF. For the CDR3, the DNA is TGTGCCAGCTTTCATCCCACGCCAGGGAGTGAAGAGACCCAGTACTTC.

This clonotype was seen only a few times. The chain is built from TRBV7-9 and TRBJ2-7; 10 nucleotides line up with TRBD2. Near its end, the DNA agrees better with TRBJ2-4, so the J call may be wrong. Germline CDR1 SEHNR, CDR2 FQNEAQ (reference sequence). The CDR3 spans 17 residues. This CDR3 reads CASSLVGAGGHGNIQYF. The CDR3 nucleotides read TGTGCCAGCAGCTTAGTAGGAGCGGGAGGGCACGGAAACATTCAGTACTTC.

This chain links TRBV5-5 with TRBJ2-1; TRBD2 agrees at 10 bases. The CDR3 is 15 residues long. V was clipped by 0 bases and J by 6 bases; unmatched bases: 3. The germline V gene has CDR1 SGHKS and CDR2 YYEKEE (reference sequence). CDR3 in amino acids: CASSLVLAGINEQFF. CDR3 bases: TGTGCCAGCAGCTTGGTACTAGCGGGAATCAATGAGCAGTTCTTC.

The chain is built from TRBV4-2 and TRBJ2-5, with D hard to call. Trimming removed 1 base from V and 2 bases from J, with 8 bases in between. Germline CDR1 is LGHNA and CDR2 is YNFKEQ. The CDR3 is made up of 14 amino acids. The CDR3 nucleotides are TGTGCCAGCAGCCAAGCGTCCGGACAAGAGACCCAGTACTTC. The encoded protein is CASSQASGQETQYF.

In nucleotides, the CDR3 is TGTGCCAGCAGTTTAGGGCCGGCCGGGCCTGGCTACACCTTC. This translates into CASSLGPAGPGYTF. The chain has TRBV12-3 or TRBV12-4 and TRBJ1-2; D remains ambiguous. The CDR3 extends over 14 amino acids. The V end lost 1 base, the J end lost 7 bases, and 13 bases lay between the germline ends.

Only one count was recorded for this clonotype. CDR3 protein: CASKRQEGLYGYTF. Here the CDR3 DNA reads TGTGCCTCTAAAAGACAGGAAGGGCTCTATGGCTACACCTTC. The chain recombines TRBV12-3 or TRBV12-4 with TRBJ1-2; D might be TRBD1 (6 bases). This CDR3 comprises 14 residues. V gave up 11 bases and J gave up 4 bases, with 20 bases separating them.

The rearrangement joins TRBV20-1 to TRBJ1-1; perhaps TRBD1 as D (5 bases). Germline-derived CDR1 and CDR2 are DFQATT and SNEGSKA (reference sequence). The length of the CDR3 is 11 residues. The germline V and J ends were trimmed by 0 bases and 12 bases, with 11 bases remaining between them. Here the CDR3 DNA reads TGCAGTGCTAGAGATGGAACAGGACCTTTCTTT. Amino acids: CSARDGTGPFF.

The chain joins TRBV29-1 to TRBJ1-2; weak D call: TRBD1 (5 bases). Germline assignment: CDR1 SQVTM and CDR2 ANQGSEA. V lost 4 bases, J lost 6 bases, and 12 bases lay in between. CDR3 size: 12 residues. The DNA for the CDR3 is TGCAGCGTTGGAGCAGGGAATGATGGCTACACCTTC. It is translated as CSVGAGNDGYTF.

V and J are TRBV5-1 and TRBJ2-1, with D possibly matching TRBD2 (6 bases). The CDR3 runs 16 residues. Deletions cut 0 bases from V and 2 bases from J, with 12 bases between. Germline loops: CDR1 SGHRS, CDR2 YFSETQ. CDR3: CASSLAVTRAYNEQFF. DNA of the CDR3: TGCGCCAGCAGCTTGGCTGTGACTAGAGCCTACAATGAGCAGTTCTTC.

The chain combines TRBV20-1 with TRBJ1-2, with a possible D match to TRBD1 (5 bases). Germline V gene data show CDR1 as DFQATT and CDR2 as SNEGSKA (reference sequence). This CDR3 spans 14 amino acids. The V end was cut by 5 bases, the J end by 0 bases, with 13 bases between. The CDR3 here is CSALGDEANYGYTF. The CDR3 coding sequence is TGCAGTGCTCTAGGGGACGAAGCTAACTATGGCTACACCTTC.

The chain recombines TRBV11-2 with TRBJ2-1, with a weak D call TRBD2 (6 bases). Germline CDR1 reads SGHAT; CDR2 reads FQNNGV. V was pared by 1 base and J by 5 bases, with 15 bases between. The CDR3 covers 16 residues. The CDR3: CASSLVLGSGHNEQFF. CDR3 DNA sequence: TGTGCCAGCAGCTTAGTTCTCGGGAGTGGCCACAATGAGCAGTTCTTC.

The chain uses TRBV12-3 or TRBV12-4 and TRBJ2-5, with TRBD1 matching 7 bases. CDR3 length: 15 amino acids. The ends lost 5 bases at V and 4 bases at J; junction bases unmatched: 10. This CDR3 reads CASSLRQGRGETQYF. CDR3 coding DNA: TGTGCCAGCAGTCTACGACAGGGAAGGGGAGAGACCCAGTACTTC.

The rearrangement joins TRBV3-1 to TRBJ1-2; D unresolved. V was pared by 0 bases and J by 3 bases, with 17 bases between. Germline V gene sequence: CDR1 LGHDT, CDR2 YNNKEL (reference sequence). This CDR3 is 17 amino acids long. In DNA form, the CDR3 reads TGTGCCAGCAGCCAAGATAATTACGGCGCCGACCACTATGGCTACACCTTC. It specifies CASSQDNYGADHYGYTF.

This clonotype has just a few counts. This sequence joins TRBV12-3 or TRBV12-4 and TRBJ1-6; a possible D gene is TRBD1 (5 bases). The CDR3 consists of 13 residues. V lost 3 bases, J lost 9 bases, and 9 bases lay in between. CDR3 sequence: CASSLGVRSPLHF. The CDR3 DNA sequence: TGTGCCAGCAGTTTGGGGGTTCGTTCACCCCTCCACTTT.

The chain links TRBV20-1 to TRBJ2-1; possibly TRBD2 for D (6 bases). Trimming took off 2 bases at V and 6 bases at J, with 11 bases between the two ends. The germline CDR1 and CDR2 sequences are DFQATT and SNEGSKA (reference sequence). This CDR3 has 13 amino acids. The CDR3 protein is CSARYGTRNEQFF. CDR3 nucleotide sequence: TGCAGTGCTAGATACGGGACTCGCAATGAGCAGTTCTTC.

The rearrangement links TRBV12-3 or TRBV12-4 to TRBJ2-4; no reliable D call. The CDR3 has 14 amino acids. V dropped 8 bases and J dropped 0 bases, with 11 bases sitting between them. The DNA for the CDR3 is TGTGCCAGCTCTTTGCGAGTAGCCAAAAACATTCAGTACTTC. It is translated as CASSLRVAKNIQYF.